This TCR beta chain was identified during a study of cytomegalovirus exposure and HLA in healthy donors. Notes on the study in general: The later analysis indicated that the majority of CMV-associated TCR beta chains appeared HLA-restricted.

Primers included in the PCR were 60 Vbeta and 13 Jbeta primers. The table came from immunoSEQ multiplex PCR; TCRdb's copy has only in-frame clones and leaves some out. The sample has a few hundred thousand clones; 70% to 85% are singletons. Each donor's status was that of a healthy bone marrow donor. Unrecorded immune exposure was likely among donors, who were nominally healthy when sampled. The germline V gene encodes CDR1 LNHDA and CDR2 SQIVND (reference sequence). Between the trimmed V and J ends, which lost 5 bases and 6 bases, there was a span of 14 bases. The CDR3 is 14 amino acids. Concerning this clone: Its specificity is not known.

This clonotype was obtained from a woman in her forties in good health and CMV-seronegative. The gene calls are TRBV19 and TRBJ1-5; weak D call: TRBD1 (5 bases). The specimen sequenced was PBMCs. DNA for the CDR3: TGTGCCAGTAGTGGGTTGAGGGGAGGTCAGCCCCAGCATTTT. Residues: CASSGLRGGQPQHF.